A single sample gave rise to the 5 T cell receptor beta chains below, sequenced in a study of early T cells in non-severe SARS-CoV-2 infection. TCRdb independently ran MiXCR on the 5' RACE reads; one entry per CDR3 protein. The repertoire holds roughly 30,000 distinct CDR3 sequences, with around 6% as singletons. Source material: whole blood. These receptors were collected from an adult who was a healthcare worker with PCR-confirmed SARS-CoV-2 infection or an uninfected control (not recorded which).

There are many counts of this clonotype. This chain uses TRBV27 with TRBJ2-1, with TRBD2 identical over 13 bases. Per germline, CDR1 MNHEY and CDR2 SMNVEV (reference sequence). Unmatched junction bases numbered 6, after V lost 6 bases and J lost 10 bases. The CDR3 length is 14 residues. CDR3 bases: TGTGCCAGCAGCTCGGGACTAGCGGGGCCGGAGCAGTTCTTC. Its translation is CASSSGLAGPEQFF.

This chain joins TRBV11-2 and TRBJ1-1; a possible D gene is TRBD1 (5 bases). The germline CDR1 and CDR2 sequences are SGHAT and FQNNGV. Trimming removed 5 bases from V and 1 base from J, with 14 bases in between. This CDR3 contains 15 residues. The CDR3 DNA sequence: TGTGCCAGCAGCCCGCCGGGACTAAAGAACACTGAAGCTTTCTTT. It codes for CASSPPGLKNTEAFF. The full variable domain, in which reference TRBV11-2 and TRBJ1-1 provide the parts outside the CDR3, is EAGVAQSPRYKIIEKRQSVAFWCNPISGHATLYWYQQILGQGPKLLIQFQNNGVVDDSQLPKDRFSAERLKGVDSTLKIQPAKLEDSAVYLCASSPPGLKNTEAFFGQGTRLTVV.

The V gene is TRBV4-2, the J gene TRBJ1-1; D is possibly TRBD1 (5 bases). This CDR3 comprises 14 residues. Germline loops: CDR1 LGHNA, CDR2 YNFKEQ. The V end was cut by 0 bases, the J end by 8 bases, with 13 bases between. For the CDR3, the DNA is TGTGCCAGCAGCCAAGATAGGGAGAGACAGGAAGCTTTCTTT. It codes for CASSQDRERQEAFF.

The chain recombines TRBV23-1 with TRBJ2-7; no clear D gene. TRBV23-1 is an open reading frame whose function is uncertain. CDR3 size: 15 residues. Trimming removed 2 bases at V and 6 bases at J, with 17 bases between. CDR3 in DNA: TGCGCCAGCAGTCAACCCCTGGTCAACAGTTGCGAGCAGTACTTC. Protein: CASSQPLVNSCEQYF.

This clonotype appeared many times. The chain combines TRBV28 with TRBJ1-1; D might be TRBD1 (6 bases). This CDR3 has 13 amino acids. The germline CDR1 and CDR2 sequences are MDHEN and SYDVKM. V was shortened by 6 bases and J by 1 base, with 9 bases between the two germline ends. CDR3 sequence reads: CASRKTGNTEAFF. CDR3 in DNA: TGTGCCAGCAGAAAGACAGGGAACACTGAAGCTTTCTTT.